A single sample is the source of the 21 T cell receptor beta chains below, sequenced in a study of T cells in Graves' hyperthyroidism and ophthalmopathy. Amplification yielded TCR beta CDR3 regions, with RNA transcripts as the source. An initial round of RT-PCR targeting the TCR CDR3 relied on the HTBI primer set. MiXCR, run by TCRdb on the multiplex PCR reads, gives a single entry per CDR3 protein. The data show under 800,000 distinct CDR3 sequences, 12% to 15% seen once. The material sequenced was blood. All receptors derive from a woman younger than 30 with Graves' hyperthyroidism.

This clonotype was recorded at least ten times. V is TRBV2 and J is TRBJ2-1; no definite D call. The CDR3 sequence is 13 residues long. Germline CDR1 SNHLY, CDR2 FYNNEI. The germline V and J ends were trimmed by 0 bases and 8 bases, with 8 bases remaining between them. The CDR3 protein is CASSEAGLDEQFF. The CDR3 DNA reads TGTGCCAGCAGTGAAGCCGGGCTAGATGAGCAGTTCTTC. The complete variable domain, with remaining parts taken from reference TRBV2 and TRBJ2-1, reads EPEVTQTPSHQVTQMGQEVILRCVPISNHLYFYWYRQILGQKVEFLVSFYNNEISEKSEIFDDQFSVERPDGSNFTLKIRSTKLEDSAMYFCASSEAGLDEQFFGPGTRLTVL.

The table lists this clonotype with many counts. The CDR3 coding sequence is TGCAGTGCTCCGAACCCCCGGACAGAGGAGCAGTACTTC. Protein: CSAPNPRTEEQYF. The chain uses TRBV20-1 and TRBJ2-7, with D perhaps TRBD1 (6 bases). V gave up 5 bases and J gave up 7 bases, with 18 bases separating them. The CDR3 covers 13 residues. Germline V gene sequence: CDR1 DFQATT, CDR2 SNEGSKA (reference sequence).

Of note for this clonotype: Being one base from a much bigger clone, this may be a read error. The rearrangement uses TRBV6-1 and TRBJ2-3, with 7 bases that match TRBD2. There are 15 residues in the CDR3. Germline CDR1 is MNHNS and CDR2 is SASEGT. V lost 5 bases to trimming and J lost 4 bases; unmatched junction nucleotides: 9. CDR3 protein: CASSMTAGRADTQYF. CDR3 DNA: TGTGCCAGCAGTATGACCGCAGGGAGGGCAGATACGCAGTATTTT.

This clonotype was seen more than once but under ten times. The V gene is TRBV4-2, the J gene TRBJ2-4; 10 positions agree with TRBD1. This CDR3 contains 19 residues. With 3 bases clipped from V and 7 bases from J, the junction kept 18 bases outside the gene matches. CDR1 is LGHNA and CDR2 is YNFKEQ in the germline V gene. The CDR3 DNA follows: TGTGCCAGCAGCCAGTACCCGCTCATTTCCGGGACAGGGGTGAACATTCAGTACTTC. Protein product: CASSQYPLISGTGVNIQYF.

This clonotype showed up just a few times. The chain couples TRBV5-6 to TRBJ1-1, with D perhaps matching TRBD1 (5 bases). The germline V gene encodes CDR1 SGHDT and CDR2 YYEEEE. This CDR3 is built from 16 residues. V lost 2 bases, J lost 1 base, and 15 bases lay in between. CDR3 amino acids: CASSFSWHGQNTEAFF. The CDR3 bases are TGTGCCAGCAGCTTCTCGTGGCACGGACAGAACACTGAAGCTTTCTTT.

There are many counts of this clonotype. The chain uses TRBV2 and TRBJ2-7; tentative D call: TRBD1 (5 bases). CDR3 size: 12 residues. V was cut by 7 bases and J by 6 bases, with 13 bases left in between. CDR1 and CDR2 from the germline V gene are SNHLY and FYNNEI. CDR3 in DNA: TGTGCCAGCACCCAGGGTGCCGGCGAGCAGTACTTC. Protein product: CASTQGAGEQYF.

This clonotype was seen just once. J is TRBJ2-1 and V is TRBV7-3; 10 bases are a match to TRBD2. The CDR3 has 15 residues. V shed 4 bases, J shed 7 bases, and the junction held 7 bases outside the gene matches. Per germline, CDR1 SGHTA and CDR2 FQGTGA. The CDR3 bases are TGTGCCAGCAGCTCCCCTAGCGGGAGCATTAATGAGCAGTTCTTC. This gives the protein CASSSPSGSINEQFF. The whole variable domain, filled in from reference TRBV7-3 and TRBJ2-1, reads GAGVSQTPSNKVTEKGKYVELRCDPISGHTALYWYRQSLGQGPEFLIYFQGTGAADDSGLPNDRFFAVRPEGSVSTLKIQRTERGDSAVYLCASSSPSGSINEQFFGPGTRLTVL.

This clonotype was detected a few times. The V call is TRBV6-2 or TRBV6-3, the J call TRBJ2-7; tentative D call: TRBD2 (5 bases). Germline loops: CDR1 MNHEY, CDR2 SVGEGT. The length of the CDR3 is 12 residues. The germline V and J ends were trimmed by 5 bases and 5 bases, with 10 bases remaining between them. The CDR3 DNA follows: TGTGCCAGCAGTACGACGGGGAACGAGCAGTACTTC. Its protein is CASSTTGNEQYF.

The rearrangement uses TRBV9 and TRBJ2-1, with a weak D call TRBD2 (6 bases). The CDR3 has 12 residues. Germline V lookup: CDR1 SGDLS, CDR2 YYNGEE. V dropped 9 bases and J dropped 6 bases, with 13 bases sitting between them. The CDR3 spells CATGRGSNEQFF. The CDR3 DNA sequence: TGTGCCACCGGACGGGGGAGCAATGAGCAGTTCTTC.

The chain joins TRBV4-1 to TRBJ1-3; TRBD1 might be the D (5 bases). With 3 bases removed from V and 1 base from J, the gap between germline ends came to 10 bases. The V gene's germline CDR1 is MGHRA and CDR2 YSYEKL. This CDR3 has 15 residues. CDR3 nucleotides: TGCGCCAGCAGCCACCAGGGTTTTTCTGGAAACACCATATATTTT. Translating it yields CASSHQGFSGNTIYF.

In this sample, this clonotype turned up many times. The rearrangement uses TRBV27 and TRBJ2-7, with 10 bases lining up with TRBD2. Trimming took 7 bases from V and 0 from J; bases not matched to a gene: 9. The germline CDR1 and CDR2 sequences are MNHEY and SMNVEV (reference sequence). The CDR3 is made up of 16 amino acids. CDR3 nucleotides: TGTGCCAGCACCCTTCACCCTAGCGGGGGCTCCTACGAGCAGTACTTC. It specifies CASTLHPSGGSYEQYF.

This clonotype was counted between two and nine times. This may arise from a read error, as a much more abundant clone is one base away. The J gene is TRBJ2-1, the V gene TRBV3-1, with 9 positions matching TRBD2. The CDR3 is made up of 15 amino acids. Germline CDR1 is LGHDT and CDR2 is YNNKEL (reference sequence). The CDR3 sequence: CVSSQARGLASEQFF. Written as DNA, the CDR3 is TGTGTCAGCAGCCAAGCTAGGGGACTAGCATCTGAGCAGTTCTTC.

The table lists this clonotype with many counts. The chain combines TRBV12-3 or TRBV12-4 with TRBJ2-7; TRBD1 or TRBD2 may be the D gene (5 bases each). The CDR3 covers 16 residues. The V end lost 1 base, the J end lost 5 bases, and 18 bases lay between the germline ends. DNA for the CDR3: TGTGCCAGCAGTTTAGAGGGGAGAAAGCGGCGAAACGAGCAGTACTTC. Amino acids: CASSLEGRKRRNEQYF.

This clonotype was seen many times. The genes are TRBV11-2 and TRBJ2-1; D call uncertain. There are 13 residues in the CDR3. Trimming cost V 8 bases and J 6 bases, with 14 bases left between them. From germline, CDR1 is SGHAT and CDR2 FQNNGV. DNA for the CDR3: TGTGCCAGCTGCCCCTTTGGTGGCAATGAGCAGTTCTTC. Translating gives CASCPFGGNEQFF.

The chain employs TRBV5-6 and TRBJ2-1; D may be TRBD1 (5 bases). The V and J ends lost 1 base and 10 bases respectively, with 9 bases between them. Germline V lookup: CDR1 SGHDT, CDR2 YYEEEE. The CDR3 consists of 12 residues. CDR3 coding DNA: TGTGCCAGCAGCTTGCAGGGCACAGAGCAGTTCTTC. The encoded protein is CASSLQGTEQFF.

The chain recombines TRBV29-1 with TRBJ1-1; D not resolved. The CDR3 has 15 residues. Trimming left V 2 bases short and J 0 bases short, with 13 bases between. Germline V gives CDR1 SQVTM, CDR2 ANQGSEA. The DNA for the CDR3 is TGCAGCGTTGAAAAGGGTCGGAGAATGAACACTGAAGCTTTCTTT. This gives the protein CSVEKGRRMNTEAFF.

This clonotype was detected ten times or more. V is TRBV30 and J is TRBJ2-2; a possible D gene is TRBD2 (6 bases). CDR1 and CDR2 from the germline V gene are GTSNPN and SVGIG (reference sequence). Deletions cut 5 bases from V and 6 bases from J, with 10 bases between. The CDR3 covers 12 residues. CDR3 in amino acids: CAWDRGAGELFF. The CDR3 nucleotides are TGTGCCTGGGACCGCGGGGCCGGGGAGCTGTTTTTT.

A word on this clonotype: One base away lies a much larger clone, so this may be a sequencing read error. The rearrangement uses TRBV13 and TRBJ2-5; D gene uncertain. The J call may not be correct, given that the DNA end is closer to TRBJ2-1. This CDR3 spans 14 amino acids. Germline V gene data show CDR1 as PRHDT and CDR2 as FYEKMQ (reference sequence). This chain's CDR3 is CASSSLTPAETQFF. The CDR3 DNA is TGTGCCAGCAGCTCACTTACCCCGGCAGAGACCCAGTTCTTC.

This clonotype was seen at least ten times. J is TRBJ1-2 and V is TRBV5-5; D gene ambiguous. V was cut by 0 bases and J by 3 bases, with 9 bases left in between. Looked up from germline, CDR1 is SGHKS and CDR2 is YYEKEE (reference sequence). This CDR3 contains 14 residues. Here the CDR3 DNA reads TGTGCCAGCAGCTTGGCCGAGGTCTACTATGGCTACACCTTC. It specifies CASSLAEVYYGYTF.

This clonotype occurred a few times. CDR3 sequence (DNA): TGTGCCAGCTCACCACCCATCCTGGGAGGGGAGCAGTTCTTC. It encodes CASSPPILGGEQFF. The V call is TRBV18, the J call TRBJ2-1; 7 positions match TRBD2. Germline trimming cut 0 bases from V and 10 bases from J; bases unmatched to any gene: 6. Germline loops: CDR1 KGHSH, CDR2 LQKENI. The CDR3 spans 14 residues.

This clonotype was seen repeatedly, ten times or more. The J gene is TRBJ2-3, the V gene TRBV27, with D possibly being TRBD2 (6 bases). This CDR3 has 15 amino acids. Germline V gene lookup returns CDR1 MNHEY and CDR2 SMNVEV (reference sequence). V was cut by 1 base and J by 6 bases, with 14 bases left in between. The CDR3 bases are TGTGCCAGCAGTTTATTGGCGGGGAGGTTGGATACGCAGTATTTT. Its translation: CASSLLAGRLDTQYF.